This is a list of T cell receptor beta chains from one sample in a study of T-cell memory formation after mild COVID-19. From the 5' RACE reads, TCRdb called clonotypes with MiXCR, one entry per CDR3 protein. The sample contains hundreds of thousands of distinct CDR3 sequences, 20% to 25% of which appear only once. Sequences were obtained from PBMCs or a T cell subset sorted from them (not recorded which). These receptors originate from an adult woman who had mild COVID-19 (a few samples of this study predate the infection). Cell type and time point are not known. Each CDR3 is given without its conserved first and last residue. Rows give clone size only sometimes, using once, few, many, or a class for an expanded clone.

v_call: TRBV27
clone_size: NA
cdr3_aa: ASSLLRRGPGEDTQY

v_call: TRBV12-3/TRBV12-4
clone_size: NA
cdr3_aa: ASTPAGGSYEQY

v_call: TRBV29-1
clone_size: few
cdr3_aa: SVRDTGTKNIQY

v_call: TRBV25-1
clone_size: few
cdr3_aa: ASREGTVSYNEQF

v_call: TRBV5-6
clone_size: few
cdr3_aa: ASSPEVSYNEQF

v_call: TRBV12-3/TRBV12-4
clone_size: few
cdr3_aa: ASSFDNQPQH

v_call: TRBV11-2
clone_size: NA
cdr3_aa: ASSSWRRTQGAEETQY

v_call: TRBV5-6
clone_size: NA
cdr3_aa: ASSLANFVSRPGKLF

v_call: TRBV9
clone_size: few
cdr3_aa: ASSVSGSNGELF

v_call: TRBV12-3/TRBV12-4
clone_size: many
cdr3_aa: ASSFGGTTSYEQY

v_call: TRBV6-2/TRBV6-3
clone_size: once
cdr3_aa: ASEDRAKYGYT

v_call: TRBV4-1
clone_size: few
cdr3_aa: ASSQGGSYGSYNEQF

v_call: TRBV12-3/TRBV12-4
clone_size: NA
cdr3_aa: ASSLLQGQPQH

v_call: TRBV18
clone_size: few
cdr3_aa: ASSLDRAVGGQPQH

v_call: TRBV3-1
clone_size: NA
cdr3_aa: ASSQAGVAIYGYT